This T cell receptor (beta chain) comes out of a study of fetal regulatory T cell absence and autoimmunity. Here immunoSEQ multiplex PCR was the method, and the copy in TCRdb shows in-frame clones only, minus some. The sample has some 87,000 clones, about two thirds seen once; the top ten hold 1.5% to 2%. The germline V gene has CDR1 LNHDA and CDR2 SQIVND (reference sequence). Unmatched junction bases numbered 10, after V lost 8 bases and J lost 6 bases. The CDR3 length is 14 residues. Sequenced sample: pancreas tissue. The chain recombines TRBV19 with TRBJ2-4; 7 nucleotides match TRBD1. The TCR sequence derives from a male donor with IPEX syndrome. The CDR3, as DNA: TGTGCCAGTCAAATTACAGGGGTAGGAAACATTCAGTACTTC. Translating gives CASQITGVGNIQYF.